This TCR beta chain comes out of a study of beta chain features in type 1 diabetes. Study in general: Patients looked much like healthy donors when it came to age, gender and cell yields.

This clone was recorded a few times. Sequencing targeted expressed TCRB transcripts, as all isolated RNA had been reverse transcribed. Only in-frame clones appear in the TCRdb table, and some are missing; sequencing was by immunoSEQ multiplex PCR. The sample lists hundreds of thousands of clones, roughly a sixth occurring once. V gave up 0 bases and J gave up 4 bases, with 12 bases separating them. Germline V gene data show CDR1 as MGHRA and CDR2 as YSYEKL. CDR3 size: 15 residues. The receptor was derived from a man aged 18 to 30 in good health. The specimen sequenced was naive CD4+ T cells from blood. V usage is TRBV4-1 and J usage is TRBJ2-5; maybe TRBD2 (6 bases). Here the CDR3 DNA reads TGCGCCAGCAGCCAAGAGAATCGGGGGTTAGAGACCCAGTACTTC. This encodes CASSQENRGLETQYF.